Given below is one T cell receptor (beta chain) in context. This sample was included in a study of CD8 T cells in ankylosing spondylitis. Via MiXCR, TCRdb re-called the 5' RACE reads, giving one row per CDR3 protein. The data show 100,000 or so distinct CDR3 sequences, around 24% seen once. Sequencing was performed on synovial fluid, either unsorted or a sorted T cell fraction (not recorded which). The clonotype originates from a male donor with ankylosing spondylitis.

The CDR3 here is CASSQDPAKDTQYF. For the CDR3, the DNA is TGTGCCAGCAGCCAAGATCCCGCGAAAGATACGCAGTATTTT. The gene calls are TRBV14 and TRBJ2-3; the D is unclear. From germline, CDR1 is SGHDN and CDR2 FVKESK. The CDR3 length is 14 residues. V was pared by 0 bases and J by 5 bases, with 9 bases between.